A single sample is the source of the 29 T cell receptor beta chains below, sequenced in a study of monozygotic twins with inflammatory bowel disease. TCRdb reanalyzed the 5' RACE reads and collapses them to one entry per CDR3 protein, without DNA. The data show around 380,000 distinct CDR3 sequences, and the top ten clones hold approximately 2.3%. Sequencing was performed on blood. All receptors derive from a human donor with ulcerative colitis or Crohn's disease, or a healthy co-twin of an affected twin (not recorded which).

V gene TRBV6-1 combines with J gene TRBJ2-5; TCRdb's assignment of TRBD1 cannot be checked, as there is no DNA. The CDR3 extends over 15 amino acids. Per germline, CDR1 MNHNS and CDR2 SASEGT. The CDR3 here is CASSETGRGQETQYF.

V is TRBV7-8 and J is TRBJ2-7; TCRdb reports TRBD2, a call that lacks DNA to check it against. CDR1 is SGHVS and CDR2 is FQNEAQ in the germline V gene. This CDR3 comprises 16 residues. This CDR3 reads CASSPGLAGGPGEQYF. The full variable domain, its missing parts supplied by reference TRBV7-8 and TRBJ2-7, is GAGVSQSPRYKVAKRGQDVALRCDPISGHVSLFWYQQALGQGPEFLTYFQNEAQLDKSGLPSDRFFAERPEGSVSTLKIQRTQQEDSAVYLCASSPGLAGGPGEQYFGPGTRLTVT.

The J gene is TRBJ2-5, the V gene TRBV12-3 or TRBV12-4. This CDR3 is 11 amino acids long. Here the CDR3 reads CASSVSETQYF.

The V and J genes are TRBV10-3 and TRBJ2-5. Germline V gives CDR1 ENHRY, CDR2 SYGVKD. The CDR3 consists of 14 residues. The CDR3 region is CAIEVGGTEETQYF.

V and J are TRBV6-2 or TRBV6-3 and TRBJ1-4. Looked up from germline, CDR1 is MNHEY and CDR2 is SVGEGT. CDR3 length equals 15 residues. The CDR3 sequence: CASSYGRQINEKLFF.

The chain has TRBV5-4 and TRBJ2-2; no DNA is available, so the TRBD1 call from TCRdb remains unchecked. The CDR3 runs 19 residues. The germline V gene encodes CDR1 SGHNT and CDR2 YYREEE (reference sequence). CDR3 region: CASSMGPRQGKGGIGELFF. The whole variable domain, remainder taken from reference TRBV5-4 and TRBJ2-2, is ETGVTQSPTHLIKTRGQQVTLRCSSQSGHNTVSWYQQALGQGPQFIFQYYREEENGRGNFPPRFSGLQFPNYSSELNVNALELDDSALYLCASSMGPRQGKGGIGELFFGEGSRLTVL.

The chain couples TRBV20-1 to TRBJ1-5. CDR3 length equals 13 residues. Germline V gene data show CDR1 as DFQATT and CDR2 as SNEGSKA (reference sequence). CDR3 region: CSARQSFNQPQHF.

This sequence joins TRBV7-9 and TRBJ1-4; the TCRdb call, TRBD1, lacks DNA for checking. This CDR3 is built from 15 residues. CDR1 is SEHNR and CDR2 is FQNEAQ in the germline V gene (reference sequence). CDR3 sequence: CASSVGQGTNEKLFF.

This rearrangement joins TRBV13 to TRBJ2-5. The germline V gene has CDR1 PRHDT and CDR2 FYEKMQ (reference sequence). The CDR3 has 12 residues. This chain's CDR3 is CASSRTQETQYF.

The V gene is TRBV7-6, the J gene TRBJ1-4. The CDR3 is 16 residues long. CDR1 and CDR2 (germline): SGHVS, FNYEAQ. CDR3 amino acids: CASSLAGRTTNEKLFF.

The chain recombines TRBV6-2 or TRBV6-3 with TRBJ2-1; TCRdb outputs TRBD2, but without DNA this stays unchecked. The CDR3 covers 14 residues. Germline CDR1 is MNHEY and CDR2 is SVGEGT. The CDR3 loop reads CASKKRAELPEQFF.

The chain recombines TRBV7-9 with TRBJ2-5; as DNA is missing, the TRBD1 call by TCRdb cannot be tested. The germline CDR1 and CDR2 sequences are SEHNR and FQNEAQ (reference sequence). The CDR3 runs 16 residues. This chain's CDR3 is CASSSYDRVYQETQYF.

The chain carries TRBV20-1 and TRBJ1-1. The CDR3 covers 13 residues. Germline V CDR1 and CDR2: DFQATT, SNEGSKA (reference sequence). CDR3: CSANGLKNTEAFF.

The chain couples TRBV7-9 to TRBJ2-7. The CDR3 consists of 14 residues. Germline assignment: CDR1 SEHNR and CDR2 FQNEAQ (reference sequence). CDR3 sequence reads: CASSLELRLGEQYF.

V and J are TRBV6-5 and TRBJ2-1; lacking DNA, the TRBD2 call made by TCRdb goes unchecked. This CDR3 contains 13 residues. The germline CDR1 and CDR2 sequences are MNHEY and SVGAGI. The CDR3 protein is CAARGLAYNEQFF.

The CDR3: CASSFQGVRDRPYTF. This rearrangement joins TRBV5-4 to TRBJ1-2; the TRBD1 assignment by TCRdb is unverifiable without DNA. The length of the CDR3 is 15 residues. Germline V gene data show CDR1 as SGHNT and CDR2 as YYREEE (reference sequence).

This chain connects TRBV3-1 to TRBJ2-5. The CDR3 spans 16 residues. Germline V gene lookup returns CDR1 LGHDT and CDR2 YNNKEL (reference sequence). This CDR3 reads CASSQVGLGSQETQYF.

The CDR3 loop is CASSSTSGGTQETQYF. This chain connects TRBV14 to TRBJ2-5; TCRdb's assignment of TRBD2 cannot be checked, as there is no DNA. The CDR3 contains 16 residues. Germline V lookup: CDR1 SGHDN, CDR2 FVKESK.

V is TRBV20-1 and J is TRBJ1-5; the TCRdb call, TRBD1, lacks DNA for checking. The CDR3 length is 15 residues. CDR1 and CDR2 (germline): DFQATT, SNEGSKA (reference sequence). CDR3 loop: CSAMKLGTGNQPQHF.

V usage is TRBV2 and J usage is TRBJ2-7; no DNA is available, so the TRBD2 call from TCRdb remains unchecked. Germline CDR1 is SNHLY and CDR2 is FYNNEI. The CDR3 has 16 residues. The CDR3 sequence: CASRNRSGKEAYEQYF.

V gene TRBV30 combines with J gene TRBJ1-2; no DNA is available, so the TRBD1 call from TCRdb remains unchecked. CDR1 is GTSNPN, CDR2 SVGIG, per germline (reference sequence). CDR3 length: 12 residues. The CDR3 sequence: CAWSSSGGGYTF.

The J gene is TRBJ1-6, the V gene TRBV27; TCRdb picks TRBD1, but there is no DNA to check that call. This CDR3 comprises 16 residues. Looked up from germline, CDR1 is MNHEY and CDR2 is SMNVEV (reference sequence). Here the CDR3 reads CASSLYRTGGNSPLHF.

This rearrangement joins TRBV3-1 to TRBJ2-1; as DNA is missing, the TRBD1 call by TCRdb cannot be tested. The CDR3 consists of 15 residues. Germline lookup yields CDR1 LGHDT and CDR2 YNNKEL (reference sequence). Here the CDR3 reads CASKVSGWSYNEQFF.

The chain carries TRBV6-1 and TRBJ1-5; TCRdb gives TRBD1 as the D gene, but with no DNA this cannot be confirmed. The V gene's germline CDR1 is MNHNS and CDR2 SASEGT. The CDR3 sequence is 16 residues long. CDR3: CASSEAVGGVNQPQHF.

The V call is TRBV2, the J call TRBJ2-1; TCRdb lists TRBD2, though no DNA is available to test this call. CDR1 is SNHLY and CDR2 is FYNNEI in the germline V gene. The CDR3 sequence is 17 residues long. The CDR3 loop reads CASSEQSSGSLMDEQFF. Supplemented by reference TRBV2 and TRBJ2-1, the full variable domain reads EPEVTQTPSHQVTQMGQEVILRCVPISNHLYFYWYRQILGQKVEFLVSFYNNEISEKSEIFDDQFSVERPDGSNFTLKIRSTKLEDSAMYFCASSEQSSGSLMDEQFFGPGTRLTVL.

This rearrangement joins TRBV3-1 to TRBJ2-7. Germline lookup yields CDR1 LGHDT and CDR2 YNNKEL (reference sequence). This CDR3 contains 16 residues. CDR3 region: CASSQVVRTMTFEQYF.

The genes are TRBV18 and TRBJ2-1; TCRdb indicates TRBD2, and absent DNA this call remains unverified. The CDR3 extends over 17 amino acids. Germline values: CDR1 KGHSH, CDR2 LQKENI. CDR3 sequence reads: CASSGSIASGDYNEQFF.

The chain joins TRBV12-3 or TRBV12-4 to TRBJ2-1. This CDR3 has 11 amino acids. CDR3 region: CASSTTMVQFF.

The V gene is TRBV29-1, the J gene TRBJ2-7. Germline V gives CDR1 SQVTM, CDR2 ANQGSEA. The CDR3 length is 14 residues. The CDR3 loop is CSVEKDGKTYEQYF.